These 28 T cell receptor beta chains came from one sample sequenced in a study of cytomegalovirus exposure and HLA in healthy donors. Generated by immunoSEQ multiplex PCR, the TCRdb table keeps only in-frame clones and is missing some. This sample yields some 260,000 clones, of which around 90% are seen a single time; roughly 3% belongs to the top ten. Sequencing input: PBMCs. These receptors all stem from a young woman in good health and CMV-seronegative.

The count of this clone is one. The rearrangement joins TRBV7-8 to TRBJ1-1; tentatively, D is TRBD1 (6 bases). Germline V gene data show CDR1 as SGHVS and CDR2 as FQNEAQ. This CDR3 has 15 amino acids. The V end lost 1 base, the J end lost 4 bases, and 13 bases lay between the germline ends. The CDR3 region is CASSLVMTGGTEAFF. CDR3 nucleotides: TGTGCCAGCAGCTTAGTGATGACAGGAGGCACTGAAGCTTTCTTT.

The rearrangement uses TRBV6-1 and TRBJ2-2; 10 positions agree with TRBD2. Germline V gives CDR1 MNHNS, CDR2 SASEGT. This CDR3 has 17 amino acids. V was pared by 3 bases and J by 8 bases, with 12 bases of the junction left unmatched. CDR3 protein: CASSEIKLAGFFGELFF. CDR3 sequence (DNA): TGTGCCAGCAGTGAGATCAAACTAGCGGGGTTTTTTGGGGAGCTGTTTTTT.

The V gene is TRBV7-8, the J gene TRBJ2-1; 8 bases are a match to TRBD2. The CDR3 covers 15 residues. After removal of 5 bases from V and 7 bases from J, the junction contained 10 bases not matched to a gene. Germline CDR1 and CDR2: SGHVS and FQNEAQ. The DNA of the CDR3 is TGTGCCAGCAGCACCGGGACTAGTGTTTTGAATGAGCAGTTCTTC. It encodes CASSTGTSVLNEQFF.

The rearrangement links TRBV15 to TRBJ2-5; no clear D. CDR1 and CDR2 from the germline V gene are LNHNV and YYDKDF (reference sequence). This CDR3 has 14 amino acids. V was pared by 4 bases and J by 1 base, with 10 bases between. The CDR3 DNA sequence: TGTGCCACCAGCACACCGGGCCCCCAAGAGACCCAGTACTTC. Protein product: CATSTPGPQETQYF.

This chain connects TRBV7-9 to TRBJ2-7; TRBD1 aligns across 7 bases. With V trimmed by 5 bases and J by 0 bases, 4 bases remained unmatched. The germline CDR1 and CDR2 sequences are SEHNR and FQNEAQ (reference sequence). This CDR3 spans 14 amino acids. The DNA for the CDR3 is TGTGCCAGCAGCCACCGGGACAGCTCCTACGAGCAGTACTTC. Amino acid sequence: CASSHRDSSYEQYF.

V is TRBV9 and J is TRBJ2-3; the D is unclear. The V end was cut by 0 bases, the J end by 6 bases, with 5 bases between. Germline assignment: CDR1 SGDLS and CDR2 YYNGEE. This CDR3 is 12 amino acids long. CDR3 nucleotide sequence: TGTGCCAGCAGCGTAGAGTGGGATACGCAGTATTTT. This encodes CASSVEWDTQYF.

The CDR3 nucleotides are TGTGCCAGCAGCTCCACTAGCGGGAGGACAGAAGAGCAGTACTTC. Amino acids: CASSSTSGRTEEQYF. J is TRBJ2-7 and V is TRBV11-2; TRBD2 aligns across 12 bases. The CDR3 totals 15 residues. Trimming removed 4 bases from V and 7 bases from J; junction bases left unmatched: 8. Germline V CDR1 and CDR2: SGHAT, FQNNGV.

This clone showed up just once. V usage is TRBV4-3 and J usage is TRBJ2-7; perhaps TRBD1 as D (6 bases). Trimming stripped 4 bases from V and 2 bases from J, with 18 bases between. The CDR3 runs 16 residues. Germline-derived CDR1 and CDR2 are LGHNA and YSLEER. This CDR3 reads CASSPRQARPPYEQYF. The CDR3 DNA reads TGCGCCAGCAGCCCCCGACAGGCCCGACCGCCCTACGAGCAGTACTTC.

This clone was seen a few times. The chain combines TRBV7-9 with TRBJ1-2, with D tentatively TRBD1 (6 bases). Germline V CDR1 and CDR2: SEHNR, FQNEAQ (reference sequence). Deletions cut 10 bases from V and 8 bases from J, with 14 bases between. CDR3 length: 11 residues. The CDR3 protein is CAIDRPGGYTF. CDR3 bases: TGTGCCATAGACAGGCCTGGCGGCTACACCTTC.

The V gene is TRBV19, the J gene TRBJ1-5; 9 nucleotides match TRBD1. V shed 4 bases, J shed 2 bases, and the junction held 3 bases outside the gene matches. This CDR3 region has 15 residues. Germline V lookup: CDR1 LNHDA, CDR2 SQIVND (reference sequence). DNA of the CDR3: TGTGCCAGTAGTACGGACAGGGGTGGCAATCAGCCCCAGCATTTT. Protein: CASSTDRGGNQPQHF.

The rearrangement links TRBV7-3 to TRBJ2-3; 8 bases map to TRBD2. V gave up 3 bases and J gave up 5 bases; unmatched junction bases: 4. The CDR3 runs 14 residues. Germline assignment: CDR1 SGHTA and CDR2 FQGTGA. The CDR3 protein is CASSFTGGGDTQYF. CDR3 in DNA: TGTGCCAGCAGCTTCACGGGAGGGGGAGATACGCAGTATTTT. Together with reference TRBV7-3 and TRBJ2-3, the CDR3 gives the full variable domain: GAGVSQTPSNKVTEKGKYVELRCDPISGHTALYWYRQSLGQGPEFLIYFQGTGAADDSGLPNDRFFAVRPEGSVSTLKIQRTERGDSAVYLCASSFTGGGDTQYFGPGTRLTVL.

The chain employs TRBV9 and TRBJ2-3; D is perhaps TRBD2 (6 bases). This CDR3 contains 15 residues. Germline V gives CDR1 SGDLS, CDR2 YYNGEE. Trimming removed 3 bases from V and 4 bases from J, with 15 bases in between. The CDR3 nucleotides are TGTGCCAGCAGCGCCCGACTAGGGTTCTCAGATACGCAGTATTTT. This translates into CASSARLGFSDTQYF.

The rearrangement links TRBV15 to TRBJ2-1, with 10 bases matching TRBD1. The CDR3 consists of 15 residues. Germline V gene sequence: CDR1 LNHNV, CDR2 YYDKDF (reference sequence). J gave up 8 bases and V 3 bases, and 7 bases lay outside the gene matches. The CDR3 DNA follows: TGTGCCACCAGCAGTCGTCTGACAGGGGGCGATGAGCAGTTCTTC. Translation gives CATSSRLTGGDEQFF.

A single count supports this clone. The V gene is TRBV28, the J gene TRBJ2-7, with D perhaps matching TRBD2 (5 bases). With 5 bases removed from V and 0 bases from J, the gap between germline ends came to 11 bases. This CDR3 is built from 14 residues. Germline assignment: CDR1 MDHEN and CDR2 SYDVKM. The CDR3 is CASSLHRGSYEQYF. For the CDR3, the DNA is TGTGCCAGCAGTCTCCACCGGGGCTCCTACGAGCAGTACTTC.

The J gene is TRBJ2-2, the V gene TRBV9, with D possibly being TRBD1 (6 bases). This CDR3 region has 12 residues. Trimming removed 8 bases at V and 6 bases at J, with 11 bases between. Germline values: CDR1 SGDLS, CDR2 YYNGEE. Written as DNA, the CDR3 is TGTGCCAGTCGAAGGGGGTCCGGGGAGCTGTTTTTT. It encodes CASRRGSGELFF.

The chain joins TRBV19 to TRBJ2-7; 9 bases align to TRBD1. V was clipped by 0 bases and J by 1 base; unmatched bases: 4. CDR1 and CDR2 (germline): LNHDA, SQIVND (reference sequence). The CDR3 totals 16 residues. CDR3 in DNA: TGTGCCAGTAGTATAGATGGGACAGGGAGTTCCTACGAGCAGTACTTC. Amino acid sequence: CASSIDGTGSSYEQYF.

The chain employs TRBV4-3 and TRBJ2-4, with no clear D. Germline-derived CDR1 and CDR2 are LGHNA and YSLEER. V dropped 1 base and J dropped 1 base, with 11 bases sitting between them. The CDR3 is 16 amino acids. CDR3 sequence reads: CASSQVRLGAKNIQYF. The CDR3 DNA is TGCGCCAGCAGCCAAGTCCGTCTGGGGGCCAAAAACATTCAGTACTTC.

The chain employs TRBV18 and TRBJ2-2, with 10 nucleotides matching TRBD2. V was pared by 6 bases and J by 7 bases, with 23 bases of the junction left unmatched. The CDR3 runs 20 residues. Germline-derived CDR1 and CDR2 are KGHSH and LQKENI. The chain's CDR3 is CASSPPSPLPSGSPVGELFF. The CDR3 DNA reads TGTGCCAGCTCGCCGCCGTCACCCCTTCCTAGCGGGAGCCCGGTCGGGGAGCTGTTTTTT.

CDR3 sequence reads: CASSYSIIGVSGELFF. CDR3 nucleotide sequence: TGTGCCAGCAGTTACTCGATTATCGGGGTTAGCGGGGAGCTGTTTTTT. The chain carries TRBV6-5 and TRBJ2-2; TRBD2 is a possible D gene (5 bases). The CDR3 sequence is 16 residues long. Germline CDR1 reads MNHEY; CDR2 reads SVGAGI. Trimming shortened V by 0 bases and J by 7 bases, and 15 bases separated the two germline ends.

The V and J genes are TRBV9 and TRBJ2-5, with TRBD1 matching over 7 bases. The CDR3 contains 16 residues. The J segment lost 1 base and the V segment lost 6 bases, leaving 12 bases of the junction unmatched. Germline CDR1 SGDLS, CDR2 YYNGEE. The CDR3 is CASNLGTDTFQETQYF. CDR3 bases: TGTGCCAGCAACCTTGGGACAGATACTTTCCAAGAGACCCAGTACTTC.

This chain joins TRBV27 and TRBJ2-1; D possibly corresponds to TRBD2 (5 bases). This CDR3 is 15 amino acids long. The ends were cut back, 7 bases at V and 5 bases at J, with 18 bases in the middle. The germline V gene encodes CDR1 MNHEY and CDR2 SMNVEV (reference sequence). The chain's CDR3 is CASTSKREPNNEQFF. DNA of the CDR3: TGTGCCAGCACTAGTAAGAGGGAGCCGAACAATGAGCAGTTCTTC.

The rearrangement joins TRBV10-3 to TRBJ2-5, with D hard to call. Between the trimmed V and J ends, which lost 8 bases and 4 bases, there was a span of 5 bases. Germline V CDR1 and CDR2: ENHRY, SYGVKD. The CDR3 covers 10 residues. The DNA of the CDR3 is TGTGCCATCGGGCTAGAGACCCAGTACTTC. Protein: CAIGLETQYF.

The chain recombines TRBV7-9 with TRBJ2-6; D remains ambiguous. The V end was cut by 4 bases, the J end by 3 bases, with 10 bases between. The CDR3 contains 15 residues. Germline lookup yields CDR1 SEHNR and CDR2 FQNEAQ (reference sequence). The CDR3 DNA sequence: TGTGCCAGCAGCTGGCTGTCCCTTGGGGCCAACGTCCTGACTTTC. It specifies CASSWLSLGANVLTF.

This chain links TRBV4-3 with TRBJ2-7, with D perhaps assigned TRBD1 or TRBD2 (6 bases each). The CDR3 length is 16 residues. Trimming pared 4 bases from V and 2 bases from J, leaving 18 bases between. Germline values: CDR1 LGHNA, CDR2 YSLEER. In DNA, the CDR3 is TGCGCCAGCAGCCCTTCCCCCGGAGGGGGTGCCTACGAGCAGTACTTC. It is translated as CASSPSPGGGAYEQYF.

This clone was detected once. The chain is built from TRBV29-1 and TRBJ2-7; D not certain. Per the germline V gene, CDR1 is SQVTM and CDR2 is ANQGSEA. The V gene lost 1 base and the J gene lost 4 bases, with 8 bases spanning the gap. The CDR3 has 12 residues. The CDR3 region is CSVEVAAYEQYF. In nucleotides, the CDR3 is TGCAGCGTTGAAGTTGCTGCTTACGAGCAGTACTTC.

This clone turned up a few times. The V call is TRBV7-9, the J call TRBJ2-7; D is uncertain. V lost 2 bases and J 5 bases, leaving 13 bases between the germline ends. The CDR3 consists of 14 residues. CDR1 is SEHNR, CDR2 FQNEAQ, per germline (reference sequence). The CDR3 sequence: CASSLISGFHEQYF. The CDR3 DNA sequence: TGTGCCAGCAGCTTAATCTCAGGTTTCCACGAGCAGTACTTC.

The chain recombines TRBV28 with TRBJ2-1, with D maybe TRBD2 (6 bases). V was pared by 5 bases and J by 0 bases, with 11 bases between. The CDR3 contains 15 residues. Germline V gene sequence: CDR1 MDHEN, CDR2 SYDVKM. CDR3 protein: CASSVGGSSYNEQFF. CDR3 DNA sequence: TGTGCCAGCAGTGTGGGGGGAAGCTCCTACAATGAGCAGTTCTTC.

The chain joins TRBV30 to TRBJ2-1; weak D call: TRBD2 (6 bases). The CDR3 has 13 amino acids. Germline CDR1 GTSNPN, CDR2 SVGIG (reference sequence). V was shortened by 7 bases and J by 7 bases, with 17 bases between the two germline ends. The CDR3: CASSGTGGNEQFF. The CDR3 DNA follows: TGTGCCTCCTCCGGGACTGGGGGTAATGAGCAGTTCTTC.